These T cell receptor beta chains were read from a single sample in a study of cytomegalovirus exposure and HLA in healthy donors. Method: immunoSEQ multiplex PCR; TCRdb's copy keeps in-frame clones and lacks some. Among over 150,000 clones listed, around 80% were seen once. The specimen sequenced was PBMCs. These receptors all stem from a man aged 18-30 years in good health and CMV-seronegative. Both conserved end residues are trimmed from each CDR3. Each record gives: V gene, CDR3 length, D gene, CDR3 protein. The D gene is left open where the match is weak.

TRBV5-4 13 - ASSLGQGRSTEAF
TRBV11-1 13 TRBD1 ASSLALTGWDEQY
TRBV11-1 10 TRBD2 ASTQGGETQY
TRBV7-3 14 TRBD1 ASSQDRLGGNTEAF
TRBV28 10 - ASSRIRQEWY
TRBV7-9 13 - ASSFFAGANEKLF
TRBV7-2 10 - ASSLTSYEQF
TRBV6-1 11 - ASSGAADQPQH
TRBV29-1 12 TRBD1 SVDRGHGSEKLF
TRBV7-2 12 TRBD1 ASSADRGRETQY
TRBV27 15 TRBD1 ASSSPKTGTSRYEQY
TRBV19 12 TRBD1 ASSIDRGRYEQY
TRBV19 15 - ASAIAGSGLLNSPLH
TRBV5-6 16 TRBD2 ASSLGLAGPRGSYEQY
TRBV19 14 - ASSIGSRSGVNEQF
TRBV13 14 TRBD1 ASSYRQGVLGGELF
TRBV19 13 TRBD1 ASSAPGQRNSPLH
TRBV5-6 12 - ASSRRPLGARAF
TRBV7-9 13 - ASSWGGHNTGELF
TRBV27 13 - ASSSNRLANYGYT
TRBV5-4 15 TRBD2 ASSAVSGGASYNEQF
TRBV1 14 - TSSHYAGGDYNEQF
TRBV7-9 11 - SSSDWNQNEQY
TRBV9 14 TRBD1 ASSVETGYNTGELF